This entry is about one T cell receptor beta chain. Which antigen it targets is not known. Base qualities are missing; no much larger clone stands one base away. The same CDR3 can be traced to other DNA sequences in this sample. The library was produced with the immunoSEQ multiplex PCR assay. TCRdb obtained this table from immuneACCESS and retained in-frame rearrangements with V and J assigned. These tables miss some clones; where compared with another copy, unresolved V genes account for less than half of the shortfall, and the remainder is unexplained. The sample data list 70,000 to 85,000 clones, and 95% to 96% of these were observed just once. The top ten hold 0.2% to 0.3% of the sample. The sample is drawn from a study of technical replicates of blood from a few donors (dated by TCRdb to the late 2010s). V gives up 3 bases and J gives up 3 bases, and the segment between their germline ends measures 6 bases. From a lookup of the germline V gene, CDR1 and CDR2 are MDHEN and SYDVKM. Inclusive of the bounding cysteine and phenylalanine, the CDR3 is 12 residues long. The retained sequence is limited to the CDR3, 36 bases, with the frame set at the first base.

The sample consisted of T cells isolated from PBMCs. The sequence is built from TRBV28 and TRBJ2-7; there is no confident call for the D gene. The sequence derives from a human donor in good health. The nucleotides are TGTGCCAGCAGTTTCCAAAACTACGAGCAGTACTTC. The resulting protein is CASSFQNYEQYF.